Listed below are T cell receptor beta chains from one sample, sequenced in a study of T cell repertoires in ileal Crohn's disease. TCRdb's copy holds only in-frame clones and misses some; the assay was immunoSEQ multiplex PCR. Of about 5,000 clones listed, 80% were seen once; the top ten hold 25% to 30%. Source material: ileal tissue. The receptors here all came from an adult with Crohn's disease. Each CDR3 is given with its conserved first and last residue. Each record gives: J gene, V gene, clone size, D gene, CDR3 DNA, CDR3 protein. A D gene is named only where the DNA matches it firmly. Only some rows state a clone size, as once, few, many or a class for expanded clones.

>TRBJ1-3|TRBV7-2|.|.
TGTGCCAGCAGCTTAACGGGGGGCTCTGGAAACACCATATATTTT
CASSLTGGSGNTIYF
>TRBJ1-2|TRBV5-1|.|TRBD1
TGCGCCAGCAGCAGCCGGGACAGGGACGTTTGGACCTTC
CASSSRDRDVWTF
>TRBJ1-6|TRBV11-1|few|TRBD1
TGTGCCAGCAGCACCTCCGGGACAGGAAATTCACCCCTCCACTTT
CASSTSGTGNSPLHF
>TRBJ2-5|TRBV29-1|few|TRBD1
TGCAGCGTGCGACAGGGGGGCCAAGAGACCCAGTACTTC
CSVRQGGQETQYF
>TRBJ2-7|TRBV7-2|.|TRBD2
TGTGCCAGCAGCCGCGGGGGGGGTTCCTACGAGCAGTACTTC
CASSRGGGSYEQYF
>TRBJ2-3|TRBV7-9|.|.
TGTGCCAGCAGCTCTGGAGGGGTCGCGGATACGCAGTATTTT
CASSSGGVADTQYF
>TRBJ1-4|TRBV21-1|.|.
TGTGCCAGCAGCATTCTCGATCAGGGGAGGGCTAATGAAAAACTGTTTTTT
CASSILDQGRANEKLFF
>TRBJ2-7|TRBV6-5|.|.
TGTGCCAGCAGTTCCCCAGGGCAATCCTACGAGCAGTACTTC
CASSSPGQSYEQYF
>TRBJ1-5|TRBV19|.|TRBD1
TGTGCCAGTAGCTCGGACAGGTACAATCAGCCCCAGCATTTT
CASSSDRYNQPQHF
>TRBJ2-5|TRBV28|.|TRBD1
TGTGCCAGCAGTTCCTCCGGGACAGGGGGTTTTCGGGAGACCCAGTACTTC
CASSSSGTGGFRETQYF
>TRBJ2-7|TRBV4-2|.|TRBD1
TGTGCCAGCAGCCAGGACGGGACAGGGGTCTACGAGCAGTACTTC
CASSQDGTGVYEQYF
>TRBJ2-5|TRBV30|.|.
TGTGCCTGGAGTGGAGCCTCATCCTTCGAGACCCAGTACTTC
CAWSGASSFETQYF
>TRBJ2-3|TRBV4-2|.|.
TGTGCCAGCAGCCAAGAAAGTTTTGGGGGCGGCACAGATACGCAGTATTTT
CASSQESFGGGTDTQYF
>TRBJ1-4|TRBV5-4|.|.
TGTGCCAGCAGCCCCCGGGAAGGAGGTGAAAAACTGTTTTTT
CASSPREGGEKLFF
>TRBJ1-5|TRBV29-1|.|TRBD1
TGCAGCGTTCAGGGGGCCCCGAATCAGCCCCAGCATTTT
CSVQGAPNQPQHF
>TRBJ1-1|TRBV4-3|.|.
TGCGCCAGCAGCCAAACAGGCGGTCAGTCAGGCACTGAAGCTTTCTTT
CASSQTGGQSGTEAFF
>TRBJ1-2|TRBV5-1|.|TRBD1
TGCGCCAGCAGCTGGGACCGGGCAGGGGGCTATGGCTACACCTTC
CASSWDRAGGYGYTF
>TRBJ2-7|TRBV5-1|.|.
TGCGCCAGCAGCTTGGCTGGGAGGAACCACGAGCAGTACTTC
CASSLAGRNHEQYF
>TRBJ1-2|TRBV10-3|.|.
TGTGCCATCAGCTATTCCGGGGGGACCTCTGGCTACACCTTC
CAISYSGGTSGYTF
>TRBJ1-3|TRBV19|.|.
TGTGCCAGTAGTATAGTGTCCGGCTCTGGAAACACCATATATTTT
CASSIVSGSGNTIYF
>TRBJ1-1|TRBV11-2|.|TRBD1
TGTGCCAGCAGCTCCAGGACAGGAAAGAACACTGAAGCTTTCTTT
CASSSRTGKNTEAFF
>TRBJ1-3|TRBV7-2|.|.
TGTGCCAGCAGCGCACCTAGGCAGGGCTCTGGAAACACCATATATTTT
CASSAPRQGSGNTIYF
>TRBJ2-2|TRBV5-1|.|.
TGCGCCAGCAGCTTGGTAGTTGGGCGGAACACCGGGGAGCTGTTTTTT
CASSLVVGRNTGELFF
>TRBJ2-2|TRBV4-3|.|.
TGCGCCAGCAGCCAAGACGTTCCGACAGGGAACACCGGGGAGCTGTTTTTT
CASSQDVPTGNTGELFF
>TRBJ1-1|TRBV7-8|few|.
TGTGCCAGCAGCCTTATGTCTGAGGCTTTCTTT
CASSLMSEAFF
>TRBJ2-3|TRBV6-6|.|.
TGTGCCAGCAGTTACTTGGGGGCGCGGGGCACAGATACGCAGTATTTT
CASSYLGARGTDTQYF
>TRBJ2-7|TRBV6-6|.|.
TGTGCCAGCAGTTACCACCAGGGGAACGAGCAGTACTTC
CASSYHQGNEQYF